The 8 T cell receptor beta chains in this list originate from one sample, sequenced in a study of CD8+ T cells in alopecia areata. Extracted from the samples, RNA was reverse transcribed into cDNA to serve as the sequencing template. Profiling relied on immunoSEQ multiplex PCR, and the TCRdb table lists in-frame clones only, not all of them. The repertoire holds around 300,000 clones, with 60% as singletons. Treatment noted: oral pan-JAK inhibitor, 5-10 mg twice daily. Material: CD4+ T cells sorted from blood, obtained between weeks 51 and 52, from a patient treated with tofacitinib. These receptors were obtained from a human donor with alopecia areata.

The chain links TRBV13 to TRBJ2-1; 9 nucleotides match TRBD1. CDR1 is PRHDT, CDR2 FYEKMQ, per germline (reference sequence). This CDR3 has 12 residues. Germline trimming cut 3 bases from V and 10 bases from J; bases unmatched to any gene: 1. CDR3 protein: CASSLDRGEQFF. CDR3 nucleotides: TGTGCCAGCAGCTTGGACAGGGGAGAGCAGTTCTTC.

The rearrangement uses TRBV7-3 and TRBJ1-1; the D is unclear. From germline, CDR1 is SGHTA and CDR2 FQGTGA. The CDR3 has 13 residues. Deletions cut 0 bases from V and 7 bases from J, with 9 bases between. The CDR3 loop is CASSLTARDEAFF. In nucleotides, the CDR3 is TGTGCCAGCAGCTTAACCGCAAGGGATGAAGCTTTCTTT.

The V call is TRBV29-1, the J call TRBJ2-1; maybe TRBD1 (6 bases). The germline V and J ends were trimmed by 3 bases and 3 bases, with 18 bases remaining between them. The CDR3 length is 16 residues. Germline V gene data show CDR1 as SQVTM and CDR2 as ANQGSEA. The CDR3, as DNA: TGCAGCGTTGAGGGTTACCCGGGACACTACTACAATGAGCAGTTCTTC. Translated, it gives CSVEGYPGHYYNEQFF.

This chain connects TRBV11-3 to TRBJ2-3; 7 nucleotides match TRBD2. The trim removed 4 bases at V and 1 base at J, leaving 5 bases unmatched. In germline, CDR1 is SGHNT, CDR2 YENEEA. The CDR3 extends over 15 amino acids. In DNA, the CDR3 is TGTGCCAGCAGCTCGGGAGGTGTGGGCACAGATACGCAGTATTTT. This codes for CASSSGGVGTDTQYF.

This chain links TRBV14 with TRBJ1-2, with no clear D. With 3 bases removed from V and 6 bases from J, the gap between germline ends came to 11 bases. Germline CDR1 reads SGHDN; CDR2 reads FVKESK. The CDR3 length is 13 residues. CDR3 in amino acids: CASSQFLRDGYTF. In DNA, the CDR3 is TGTGCCAGCAGCCAGTTTCTTAGAGATGGCTACACCTTC.

The rearrangement uses TRBV7-3 and TRBJ2-1, with a weak D call TRBD1 (6 bases). Between the trimmed V and J ends, which lost 4 bases and 2 bases, there was a span of 12 bases. The germline gives CDR1 SGHTA, CDR2 FQGTGA. The CDR3 covers 15 residues. The CDR3 nucleotides are TGTGCCAGCAGCTCCCGACAGGCCCCCTACAATGAGCAGTTCTTC. This gives the protein CASSSRQAPYNEQFF.

This clone was found a few times. V usage is TRBV27 and J usage is TRBJ2-1; D possibly corresponds to TRBD1 (5 bases). V shed 6 bases and J shed 5 bases, with 11 bases lying between them. The CDR3 is 13 amino acids. Germline V lookup: CDR1 MNHEY, CDR2 SMNVEV (reference sequence). CDR3 nucleotide sequence: TGTGCCAGCAGAAAAATACAGGACAATGAGCAGTTCTTC. This gives the protein CASRKIQDNEQFF.

V gene TRBV6-5 combines with J gene TRBJ1-1; tentative D call: TRBD1 (5 bases). Germline loops: CDR1 MNHEY, CDR2 SVGAGI. CDR3 size: 14 residues. V shed 6 bases and J shed 4 bases, with 15 bases lying between them. In DNA form, the CDR3 reads TGTGCCAGCAGCCACGGGGGAGTGAGCACTGAAGCTTTCTTT. As protein: CASSHGGVSTEAFF.